This TCR beta chain was identified during a study of blood T cell repertoires in COVID-19. Overall study context: Spain, Italy and the United States supplied samples that represented acute and convalescent COVID-19.

Germline loops: CDR1 LGHNA, CDR2 YSLEER. The length of the CDR3 is 15 residues. Trimming removed 3 bases from V and 2 bases from J, with 13 bases in between. Per the study methods: Counts of nucleated cells, estimated from reference gene primer amplification, were obtained. The repertoire was sequenced with immunoSEQ multiplex PCR; TCRdb's copy has only in-frame clones and lacks some. The D gene and trimming were derived from the DNA, and the V and J assignments and clone size from that table. Among 200,000 to 250,000 clones listed, more than 70% were seen once. The receptor was derived from a woman aged 55-69 years with acute or convalescent COVID-19. V and J are TRBV4-3 and TRBJ2-5; D remains ambiguous. The material sequenced was peripheral blood. CDR3 in amino acids: CASSQTTGRQETQYF. As DNA, the CDR3 is TGCGCCAGCAGCCAGACGACTGGTCGGCAAGAGACCCAGTACTTC.